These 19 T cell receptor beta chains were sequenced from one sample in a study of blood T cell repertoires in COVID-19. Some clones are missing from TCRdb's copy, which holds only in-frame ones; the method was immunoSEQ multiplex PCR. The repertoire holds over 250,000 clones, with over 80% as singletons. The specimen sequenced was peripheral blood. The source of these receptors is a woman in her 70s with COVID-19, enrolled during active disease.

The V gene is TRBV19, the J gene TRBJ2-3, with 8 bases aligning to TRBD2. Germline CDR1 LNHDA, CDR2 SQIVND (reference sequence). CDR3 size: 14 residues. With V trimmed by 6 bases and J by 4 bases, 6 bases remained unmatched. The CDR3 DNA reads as TGTGCCAGTAGCGGGAGCGGGAGAGCAGATACGCAGTATTTT. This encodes CASSGSGRADTQYF.

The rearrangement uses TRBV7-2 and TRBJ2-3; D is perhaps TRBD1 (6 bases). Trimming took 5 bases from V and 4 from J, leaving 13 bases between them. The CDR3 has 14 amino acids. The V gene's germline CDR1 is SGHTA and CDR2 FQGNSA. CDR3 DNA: TGTGCCAGCAGCATCGGACAGAACCCAGATACGCAGTATTTT. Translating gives CASSIGQNPDTQYF.

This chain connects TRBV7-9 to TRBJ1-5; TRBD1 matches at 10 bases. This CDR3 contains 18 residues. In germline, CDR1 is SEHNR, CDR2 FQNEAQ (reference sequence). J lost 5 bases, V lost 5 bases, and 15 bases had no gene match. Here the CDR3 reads CASSRGTGATRGDQPQHF. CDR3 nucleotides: TGTGCCAGCAGCCGTGGGACAGGGGCAACGAGGGGAGATCAGCCCCAGCATTTT.

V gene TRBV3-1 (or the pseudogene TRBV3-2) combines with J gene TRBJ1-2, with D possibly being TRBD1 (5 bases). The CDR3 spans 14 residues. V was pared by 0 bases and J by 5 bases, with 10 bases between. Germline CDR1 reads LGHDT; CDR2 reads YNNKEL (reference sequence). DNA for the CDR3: TGTGCCAGCAGCCAAGATCCAGGGTATTATGGCTACACCTTC. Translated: CASSQDPGYYGYTF.

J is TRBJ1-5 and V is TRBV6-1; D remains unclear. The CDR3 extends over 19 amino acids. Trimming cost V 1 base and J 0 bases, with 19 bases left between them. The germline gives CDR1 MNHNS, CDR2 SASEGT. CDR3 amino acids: CASSEGSPLRGDSNQPQHF. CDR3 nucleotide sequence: TGTGCCAGCAGTGAAGGATCCCCACTTCGCGGAGATAGCAATCAGCCCCAGCATTTT.

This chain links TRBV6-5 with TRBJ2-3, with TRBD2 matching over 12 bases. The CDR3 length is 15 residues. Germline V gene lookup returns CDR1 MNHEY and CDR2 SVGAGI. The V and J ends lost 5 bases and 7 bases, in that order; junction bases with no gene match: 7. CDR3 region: CASSTTSGSRHTQYF. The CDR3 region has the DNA TGTGCCAGCAGTACGACTAGCGGGAGTCGCCATACGCAGTATTTT.

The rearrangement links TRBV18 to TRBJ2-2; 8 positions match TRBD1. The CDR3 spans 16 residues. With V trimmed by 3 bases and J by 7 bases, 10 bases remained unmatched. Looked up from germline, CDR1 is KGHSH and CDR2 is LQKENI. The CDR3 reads CASSPYLDRADGELFF. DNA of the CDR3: TGTGCCAGCTCACCTTATCTGGACAGGGCTGACGGGGAGCTGTTTTTT.

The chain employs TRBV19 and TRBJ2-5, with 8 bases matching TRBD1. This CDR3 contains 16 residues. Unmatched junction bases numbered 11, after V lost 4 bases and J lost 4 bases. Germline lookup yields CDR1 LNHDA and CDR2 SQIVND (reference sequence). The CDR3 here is CASSTLSGGSLETQYF. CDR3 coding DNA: TGTGCCAGTAGTACCCTTTCAGGGGGCTCTTTAGAGACCCAGTACTTC.

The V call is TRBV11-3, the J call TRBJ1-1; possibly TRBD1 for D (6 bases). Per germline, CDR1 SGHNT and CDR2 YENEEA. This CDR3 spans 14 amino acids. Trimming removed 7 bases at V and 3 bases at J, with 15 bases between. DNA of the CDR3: TGTGCCAGCACATCCCCTAACAGGGACACTGAAGCTTTCTTT. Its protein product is CASTSPNRDTEAFF.

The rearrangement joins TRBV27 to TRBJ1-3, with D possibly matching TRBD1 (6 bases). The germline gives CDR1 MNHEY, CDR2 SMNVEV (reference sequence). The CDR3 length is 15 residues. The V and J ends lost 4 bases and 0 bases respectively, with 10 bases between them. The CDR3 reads CASSSLDSSGNTIYF. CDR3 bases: TGTGCCAGCAGTTCCTTGGACAGCTCTGGAAACACCATATATTTT.

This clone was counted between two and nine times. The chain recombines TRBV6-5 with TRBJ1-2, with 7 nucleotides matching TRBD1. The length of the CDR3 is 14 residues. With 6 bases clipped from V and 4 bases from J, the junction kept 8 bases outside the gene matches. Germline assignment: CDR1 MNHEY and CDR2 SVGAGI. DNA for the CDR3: TGTGCCAGCAGACCAAGACAGGGTGGCTATGGCTACACCTTC. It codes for CASRPRQGGYGYTF.

This CDR3 reads CASSQSGRSYNEQFF. The CDR3 nucleotides read TGTGCCAGCAGCCAGAGCGGGAGGTCATACAATGAGCAGTTCTTC. The gene calls are TRBV3-1 (or the pseudogene TRBV3-2) and TRBJ2-1; 9 positions agree with TRBD2. The CDR3 sequence is 15 residues long. The ends lost 3 bases at V and 4 bases at J; junction bases unmatched: 4. Germline CDR1 LGHDT, CDR2 YNNKEL (reference sequence).

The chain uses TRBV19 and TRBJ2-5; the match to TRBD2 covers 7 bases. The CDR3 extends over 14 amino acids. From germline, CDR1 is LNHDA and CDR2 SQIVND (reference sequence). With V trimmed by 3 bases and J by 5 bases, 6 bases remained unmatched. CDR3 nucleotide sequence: TGTGCCAGTAGTATTAGCGGGCCAGGGGAGACCCAGTACTTC. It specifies CASSISGPGETQYF. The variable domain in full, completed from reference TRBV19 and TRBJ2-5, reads DGGITQSPKYLFRKEGQNVTLSCEQNLNHDAMYWYRQDPGQGLRLIYYSQIVNDFQKGDIAEGYSVSREKKESFPLTVTSAQKNPTAFYLCASSISGPGETQYFGPGTRLLVL.

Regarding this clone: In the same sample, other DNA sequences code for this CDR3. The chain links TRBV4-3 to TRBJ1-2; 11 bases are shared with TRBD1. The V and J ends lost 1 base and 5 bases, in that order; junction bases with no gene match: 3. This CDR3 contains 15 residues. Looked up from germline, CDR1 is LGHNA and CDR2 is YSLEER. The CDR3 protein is CASSQGTGGNYGYTF. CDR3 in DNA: TGCGCCAGCAGCCAAGGGACAGGGGGCAATTATGGCTACACCTTC.

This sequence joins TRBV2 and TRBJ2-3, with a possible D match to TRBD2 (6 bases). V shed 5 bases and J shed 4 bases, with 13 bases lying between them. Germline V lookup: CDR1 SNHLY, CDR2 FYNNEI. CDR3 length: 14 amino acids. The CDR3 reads CASSSGYLADTQYF. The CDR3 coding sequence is TGTGCCAGCAGTAGCGGGTACCTCGCAGATACGCAGTATTTT.

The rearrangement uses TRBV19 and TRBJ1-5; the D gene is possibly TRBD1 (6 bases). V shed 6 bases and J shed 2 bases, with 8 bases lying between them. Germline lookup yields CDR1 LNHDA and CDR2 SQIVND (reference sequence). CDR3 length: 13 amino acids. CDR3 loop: CASSRQGNQPQHF. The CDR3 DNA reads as TGTGCCAGTAGCCGACAGGGCAATCAGCCCCAGCATTTT.

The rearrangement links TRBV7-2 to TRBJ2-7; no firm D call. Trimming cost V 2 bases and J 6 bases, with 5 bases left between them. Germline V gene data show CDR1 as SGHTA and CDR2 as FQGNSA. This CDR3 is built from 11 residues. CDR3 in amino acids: CASSLMREQYF. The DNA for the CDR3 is TGTGCCAGCAGCTTAATGCGCGAGCAGTACTTC.

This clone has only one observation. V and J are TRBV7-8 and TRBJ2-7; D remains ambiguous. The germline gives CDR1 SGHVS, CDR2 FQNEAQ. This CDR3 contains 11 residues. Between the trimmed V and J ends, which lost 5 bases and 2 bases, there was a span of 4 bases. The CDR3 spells CASSLTYEQYF. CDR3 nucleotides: TGTGCCAGCAGCCTTACCTACGAGCAGTACTTC.

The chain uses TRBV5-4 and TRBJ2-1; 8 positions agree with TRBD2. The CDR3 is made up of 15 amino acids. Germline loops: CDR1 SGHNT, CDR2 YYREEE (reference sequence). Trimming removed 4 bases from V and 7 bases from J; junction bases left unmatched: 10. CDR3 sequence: CASSAGTSDKNEQFF. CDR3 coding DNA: TGTGCCAGCAGCGCCGGGACTAGTGATAAGAATGAGCAGTTCTTC.